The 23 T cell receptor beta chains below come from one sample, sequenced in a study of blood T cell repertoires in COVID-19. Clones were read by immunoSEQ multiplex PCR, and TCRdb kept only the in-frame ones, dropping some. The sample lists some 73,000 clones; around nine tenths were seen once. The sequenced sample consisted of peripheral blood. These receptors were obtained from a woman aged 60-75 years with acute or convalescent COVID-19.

The CDR3 DNA sequence: TGTGCCTGGAGTGTCACAAAGAACACTGAAGCTTTCTTT. Its translation is CAWSVTKNTEAFF. The chain couples TRBV30 to TRBJ1-1; D not resolved. The CDR3 is 13 amino acids. Looked up from germline, CDR1 is GTSNPN and CDR2 is SVGIG (reference sequence). V dropped 0 bases and J dropped 1 base, with 6 bases sitting between them.

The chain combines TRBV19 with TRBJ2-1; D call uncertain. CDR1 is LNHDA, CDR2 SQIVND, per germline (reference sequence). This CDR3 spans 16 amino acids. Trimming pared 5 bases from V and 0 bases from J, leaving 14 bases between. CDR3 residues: CASSPPASRSYNEQFF. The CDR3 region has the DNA TGTGCCAGTAGTCCCCCCGCGAGTCGCTCCTACAATGAGCAGTTCTTC.

The DNA for the CDR3 is TGTGCCAGCAGCACCCGGTTAGATCAGCCCCAGCATTTT. This sequence encodes CASSTRLDQPQHF. This rearrangement joins TRBV7-8 to TRBJ1-5; D call uncertain. Germline CDR1 SGHVS, CDR2 FQNEAQ. With 5 bases removed from V and 5 bases from J, the gap between germline ends came to 10 bases. The CDR3 consists of 13 residues. Full variable domain (missing parts from reference TRBV7-8 and TRBJ1-5): GAGVSQSPRYKVAKRGQDVALRCDPISGHVSLFWYQQALGQGPEFLTYFQNEAQLDKSGLPSDRFFAERPEGSVSTLKIQRTQQEDSAVYLCASSTRLDQPQHFGDGTRLSIL.

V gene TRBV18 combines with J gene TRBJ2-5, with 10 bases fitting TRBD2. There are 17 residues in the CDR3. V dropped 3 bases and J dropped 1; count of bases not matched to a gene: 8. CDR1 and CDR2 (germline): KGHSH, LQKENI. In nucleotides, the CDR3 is TGTGCCAGCTCACCTTCCTCCCGGACTAGCGGCCAAGAGACCCAGTACTTC. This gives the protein CASSPSSRTSGQETQYF. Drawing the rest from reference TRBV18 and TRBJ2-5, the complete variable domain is NAGVMQNPRHLVRRRGQEARLRCSPMKGHSHVYWYRQLPEEGLKFMVYLQKENIIDESGMPKERFSAEFPKEGPSILRIQQVVRGDSAAYFCASSPSSRTSGQETQYFGPGTRLLVL.

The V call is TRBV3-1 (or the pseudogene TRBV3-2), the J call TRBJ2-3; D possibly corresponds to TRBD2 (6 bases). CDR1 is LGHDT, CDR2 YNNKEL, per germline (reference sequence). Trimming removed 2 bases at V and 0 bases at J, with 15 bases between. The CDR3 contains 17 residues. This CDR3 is CASSQWRGPTSTDTQYF. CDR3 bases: TGTGCCAGCAGCCAATGGCGGGGTCCTACTAGCACAGATACGCAGTATTTT.

The CDR3 region is CAISGVGQGAGSYEQYF. CDR3 DNA: TGTGCCATCAGTGGAGTCGGACAGGGGGCTGGTTCCTACGAGCAGTACTTC. This chain links TRBV10-3 with TRBJ2-7; 11 bases line up with TRBD1. Germline assignment: CDR1 ENHRY and CDR2 SYGVKD. With 4 bases clipped from V and 1 base from J, the junction kept 9 bases outside the gene matches. The CDR3 has 17 residues.

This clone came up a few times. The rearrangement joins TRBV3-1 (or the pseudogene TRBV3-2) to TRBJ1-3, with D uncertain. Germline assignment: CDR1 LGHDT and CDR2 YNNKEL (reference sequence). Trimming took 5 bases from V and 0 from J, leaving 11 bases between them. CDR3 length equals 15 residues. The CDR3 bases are TGTGCCAGCAGCGTCGACACCAACTCTGGAAACACCATATATTTT. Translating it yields CASSVDTNSGNTIYF.

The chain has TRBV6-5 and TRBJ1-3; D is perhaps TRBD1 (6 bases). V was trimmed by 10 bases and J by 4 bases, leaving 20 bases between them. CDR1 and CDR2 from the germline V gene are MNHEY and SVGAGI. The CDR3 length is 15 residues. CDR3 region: CAITSRGGVGNTIYF. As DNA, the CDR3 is TGTGCCATTACTTCCAGGGGAGGGGTCGGAAACACCATATATTTT.

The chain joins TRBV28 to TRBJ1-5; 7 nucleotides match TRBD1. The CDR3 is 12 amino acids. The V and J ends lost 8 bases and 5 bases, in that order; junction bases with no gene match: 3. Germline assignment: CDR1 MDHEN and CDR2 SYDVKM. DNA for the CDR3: TGTGCCAGCCAGACAGGGCATCAGCCCCAGCATTTT. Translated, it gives CASQTGHQPQHF. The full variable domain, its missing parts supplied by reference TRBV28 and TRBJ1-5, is DVKVTQSSRYLVKRTGEKVFLECVQDMDHENMFWYRQDPGLGLRLIYFSYDVKMKEKGDIPEGYSVSREKKERFSLILESASTNQTSMYLCASQTGHQPQHFGDGTRLSIL.

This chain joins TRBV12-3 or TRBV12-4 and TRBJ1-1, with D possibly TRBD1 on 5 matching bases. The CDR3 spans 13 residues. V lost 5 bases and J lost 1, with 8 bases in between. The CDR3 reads CASSLTGNTEAFF. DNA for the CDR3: TGTGCCAGCAGTCTTACAGGGAACACTGAAGCTTTCTTT.

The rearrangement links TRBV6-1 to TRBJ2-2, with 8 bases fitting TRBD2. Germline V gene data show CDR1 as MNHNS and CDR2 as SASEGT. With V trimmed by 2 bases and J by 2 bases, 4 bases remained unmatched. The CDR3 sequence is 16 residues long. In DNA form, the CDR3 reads TGTGCCAGCAGTGAAAAGACTAGCGCTAACACCGGGGAGCTGTTTTTT. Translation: CASSEKTSANTGELFF.

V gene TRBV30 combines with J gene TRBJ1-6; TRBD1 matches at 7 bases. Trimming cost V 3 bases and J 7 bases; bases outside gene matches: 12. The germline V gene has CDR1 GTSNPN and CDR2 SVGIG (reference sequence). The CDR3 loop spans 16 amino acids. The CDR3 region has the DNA TGTGCCTGGAGCGTGGGCACAGGGGTTTCAAATTCACCCCTCCACTTT. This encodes CAWSVGTGVSNSPLHF. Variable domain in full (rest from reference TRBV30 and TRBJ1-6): SQTIHQWPATLVQPVGSPLSLECTVEGTSNPNLYWYRQAAGRGLQLLFYSVGIGQISSEVPQNLSASRPQDRQFILSSKKLLLSDSGFYLCAWSVGTGVSNSPLHFGNGTRLTVT.

The CDR3 nucleotides are TGTGCCAGCAGACCTAGACTAGGAGGAGAGACCCAGTACTTC. Amino acids: CASRPRLGGETQYF. The chain joins TRBV11-2 to TRBJ2-5; possible D gene TRBD2, 6 bases. Germline values: CDR1 SGHAT, CDR2 FQNNGV. CDR3 size: 14 residues. V was pared by 6 bases and J by 4 bases, with 15 bases between.

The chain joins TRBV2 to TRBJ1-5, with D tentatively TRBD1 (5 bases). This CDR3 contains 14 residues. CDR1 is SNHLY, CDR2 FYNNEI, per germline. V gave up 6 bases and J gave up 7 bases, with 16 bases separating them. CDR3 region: CASSQEGSGQPQHF. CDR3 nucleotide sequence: TGTGCCAGCAGCCAGGAGGGCTCAGGGCAGCCCCAGCATTTT.

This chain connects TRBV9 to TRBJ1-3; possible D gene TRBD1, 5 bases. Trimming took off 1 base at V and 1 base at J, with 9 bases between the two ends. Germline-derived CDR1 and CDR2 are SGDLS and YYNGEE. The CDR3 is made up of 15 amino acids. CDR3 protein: CASSVSQGSGNTIYF. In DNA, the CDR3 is TGTGCCAGCAGCGTAAGTCAGGGTTCTGGAAACACCATATATTTT.

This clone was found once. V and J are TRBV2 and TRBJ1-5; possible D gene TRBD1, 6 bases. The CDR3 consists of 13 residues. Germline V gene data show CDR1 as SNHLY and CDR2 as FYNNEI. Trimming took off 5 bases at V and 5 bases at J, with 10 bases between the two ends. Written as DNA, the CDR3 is TGTGCCAGCAGTTCCCGACAGGATCAGCCCCAGCATTTT. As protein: CASSSRQDQPQHF.

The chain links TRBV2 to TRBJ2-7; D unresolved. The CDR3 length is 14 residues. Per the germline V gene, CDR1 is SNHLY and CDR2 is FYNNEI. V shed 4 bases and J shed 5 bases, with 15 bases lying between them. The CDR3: CASSVRQTTDEQYF. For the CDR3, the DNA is TGTGCCAGCAGTGTACGTCAAACTACGGACGAGCAGTACTTC.

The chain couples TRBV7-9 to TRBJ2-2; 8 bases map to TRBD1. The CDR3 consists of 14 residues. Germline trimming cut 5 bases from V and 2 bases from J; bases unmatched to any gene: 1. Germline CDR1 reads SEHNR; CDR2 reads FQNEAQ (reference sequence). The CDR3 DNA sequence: TGTGCCAGCAGCACAGGGGGAAACACCGGGGAGCTGTTTTTT. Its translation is CASSTGGNTGELFF.

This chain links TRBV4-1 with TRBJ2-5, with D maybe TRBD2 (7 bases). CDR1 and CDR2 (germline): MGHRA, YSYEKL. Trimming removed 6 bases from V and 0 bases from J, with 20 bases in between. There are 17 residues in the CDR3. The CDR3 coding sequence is TGCGCCAGCAGTCCAGGTGTGGGGGGGCCTTACCAAGAGACCCAGTACTTC. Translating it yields CASSPGVGGPYQETQYF.

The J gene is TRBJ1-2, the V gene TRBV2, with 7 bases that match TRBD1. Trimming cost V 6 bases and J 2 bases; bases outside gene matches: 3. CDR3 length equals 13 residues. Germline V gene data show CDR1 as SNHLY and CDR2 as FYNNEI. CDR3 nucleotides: TGTGCCAGCAGCCCCAGGGGGAACTATGGCTACACCTTC. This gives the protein CASSPRGNYGYTF.

Written as DNA, the CDR3 is TGTGCCACCTCGACTAGCCTCGAGACCCAGTACTTC. It codes for CATSTSLETQYF. V and J are TRBV15 and TRBJ2-5; 7 bases align to TRBD2. This CDR3 comprises 12 residues. V was clipped by 8 bases and J by 5 bases; unmatched bases: 5. The germline V gene has CDR1 LNHNV and CDR2 YYDKDF (reference sequence).

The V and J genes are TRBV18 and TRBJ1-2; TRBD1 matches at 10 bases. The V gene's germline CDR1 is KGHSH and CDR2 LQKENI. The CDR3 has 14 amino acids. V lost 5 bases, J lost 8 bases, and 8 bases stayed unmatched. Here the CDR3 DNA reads TGTGCCAGCTCAGCAACCGGGACAGGGGACGGCTACACCTTC. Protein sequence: CASSATGTGDGYTF.

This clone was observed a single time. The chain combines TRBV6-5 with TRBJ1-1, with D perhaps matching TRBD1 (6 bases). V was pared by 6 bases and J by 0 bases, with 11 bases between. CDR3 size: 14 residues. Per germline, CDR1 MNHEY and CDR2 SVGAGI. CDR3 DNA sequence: TGTGCCAGCAGGAGAGGACAGATGAACACTGAAGCTTTCTTT. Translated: CASRRGQMNTEAFF.